Below, 18 T cell receptor beta chains from the same sample are listed, as sequenced in a study of identical twins. One entry per CDR3 protein results from TCRdb running MiXCR on the 5' RACE reads. The data contain fewer than 650,000 distinct CDR3 sequences, about 7% of them singletons. The same data also contributed to another study, on yellow fever vaccine responses in identical twins.

Sequenced input: PBMCs. These receptors originate from a woman aged 18-35 years in good health.

This clonotype was recorded at least ten times. The V gene is TRBV2, the J gene TRBJ1-5; 9 bases line up with TRBD1. Germline V gene sequence: CDR1 SNHLY, CDR2 FYNNEI. J was trimmed by 2 bases and V by 1 base; bases with no gene match: 3. The CDR3 is 16 amino acids. The CDR3 DNA follows: TGTGCCAGCAGTGAAGGGACAGGGGTTGGCAATCAGCCCCAGCATTTT. It yields the protein CASSEGTGVGNQPQHF. The variable domain in full, completed from reference TRBV2 and TRBJ1-5, reads EPEVTQTPSHQVTQMGQEVILRCVPISNHLYFYWYRQILGQKVEFLVSFYNNEISEKSEIFDDQFSVERPDGSNFTLKIRSTKLEDSAMYFCASSEGTGVGNQPQHFGDGTRLSIL.

The table lists this clonotype with a few counts. The chain links TRBV12-3 or TRBV12-4 to TRBJ1-2, with D tentatively TRBD1 (6 bases). The V and J ends lost 3 bases and 7 bases respectively, with 18 bases between them. This CDR3 has 15 residues. The CDR3 protein is CASSLVRTGKPGYTF. CDR3 sequence (DNA): TGTGCCAGCAGTTTGGTTCGCACAGGGAAGCCTGGCTACACCTTC.

This clonotype was observed at least ten times. The V call is TRBV18, the J call TRBJ2-3; D perhaps matches TRBD2 (5 bases). Trimming shortened V by 0 bases and J by 5 bases, and 15 bases separated the two germline ends. Germline CDR1 KGHSH, CDR2 LQKENI. This CDR3 region has 16 residues. DNA of the CDR3: TGTGCCAGCTCACCACCGAGTCCTAGCCTCGAAGATACGCAGTATTTT. Translating it yields CASSPPSPSLEDTQYF. The full variable domain, completed using reference TRBV18 and TRBJ2-3, is NAGVMQNPRHLVRRRGQEARLRCSPMKGHSHVYWYRQLPEEGLKFMVYLQKENIIDESGMPKERFSAEFPKEGPSILRIQQVVRGDSAAYFCASSPPSPSLEDTQYFGPGTRLTVL.

This clonotype was detected many times. The chain uses TRBV10-3 and TRBJ1-4; TRBD1 aligns across 12 bases. This CDR3 region has 16 residues. Germline V CDR1 and CDR2: ENHRY, SYGVKD. J gave up 2 bases and V 3 bases, and 1 base lay outside the gene matches. The CDR3 coding sequence is TGTGCCATCAGTGAAGGGACAGGGGGCACTAATGAAAAACTGTTTTTT. Its translation is CAISEGTGGTNEKLFF.

Only one count was recorded for this clonotype. The rearrangement links TRBV20-1 to TRBJ2-6; maybe TRBD2 (6 bases). Germline CDR1 and CDR2: DFQATT and SNEGSKA (reference sequence). The CDR3 totals 16 residues. V was clipped by 6 bases and J by 0 bases, with 15 bases between them. CDR3 DNA sequence: TGCAGTGCCCGCCTAGCGATTGGCTCTGGGGCCAACGTCCTGACTTTC. Translation: CSARLAIGSGANVLTF.

This clonotype was seen only a few times. CDR3 protein: CASSFSQRQYNEQFF. CDR3 bases: TGTGCCAGCAGCTTTAGCCAGCGCCAGTACAATGAGCAGTTCTTC. The chain has TRBV7-9 and TRBJ2-1; D call uncertain. V was clipped by 3 bases and J by 4 bases, with 13 bases between them. Looked up from germline, CDR1 is SEHNR and CDR2 is FQNEAQ (reference sequence). The CDR3 has 15 amino acids.

A few counts support this clonotype. The CDR3 nucleotides read TGCAGTGCTAGAGATTCTACCGCGTTCTATGGCTACACCTTC. Translating gives CSARDSTAFYGYTF. The J gene is TRBJ1-2, the V gene TRBV20-1; no reliable D call. This CDR3 region has 14 residues. Trimming pared 0 bases from V and 4 bases from J, leaving 12 bases between. CDR1 is DFQATT and CDR2 is SNEGSKA in the germline V gene (reference sequence).

The chain couples TRBV5-1 to TRBJ2-3, with TRBD2 as a possible D gene (5 bases). CDR1 is SGHRS and CDR2 is YFSETQ in the germline V gene. Deletions cut 4 bases from V and 5 bases from J, with 17 bases between. The CDR3 runs 15 residues. CDR3 amino acids: CASSHSSSGIDTQYF. The CDR3 DNA reads TGCGCCAGCAGCCATAGCTCGTCGGGGATAGATACGCAGTATTTT.

The J gene is TRBJ2-4, the V gene TRBV14, with D possibly TRBD2 on 5 matching bases. Germline CDR1 is SGHDN and CDR2 is FVKESK. The V gene lost 1 base and the J gene lost 0 bases, with 13 bases spanning the gap. The CDR3 extends over 17 amino acids. CDR3 sequence: CASSQASGALAKNIQYF. The CDR3, as DNA: TGTGCCAGCAGCCAAGCGAGCGGAGCGCTAGCCAAAAACATTCAGTACTTC.

This chain joins TRBV18 and TRBJ2-7; 15 positions agree with TRBD2. The germline CDR1 and CDR2 sequences are KGHSH and LQKENI. The CDR3 runs to 16 residues. V lost 0 bases, J lost 5 bases, and 2 bases stayed unmatched. CDR3 loop: CASSPPGLAGGNEQYF. The CDR3 region has the DNA TGTGCCAGCTCACCACCGGGACTAGCGGGAGGAAACGAGCAGTACTTC.

The chain employs TRBV7-9 and TRBJ2-1; 8 bases fit TRBD1. The CDR3 spans 14 residues. V shed 1 base and J 15 bases; nucleotides not matched to a gene: 11. Germline CDR1 and CDR2: SEHNR and FQNEAQ (reference sequence). The chain's CDR3 is CASSLGDRPEVWFF. The CDR3 DNA reads as TGTGCCAGCAGCTTAGGGGACAGGCCGGAGGTATGGTTCTTC.

V gene TRBV6-5 combines with J gene TRBJ2-1, with TRBD1 identical over 8 bases. From germline, CDR1 is MNHEY and CDR2 SVGAGI. Trimming removed 0 bases from V and 8 bases from J; junction bases left unmatched: 15. CDR3 size: 18 residues. Written as DNA, the CDR3 is TGTGCCAGCAGTTACTCGAGCCCGGGGACAGGATTACAGCATGAGCAGTTCTTC. It yields the protein CASSYSSPGTGLQHEQFF.

In its sample, this clonotype was seen many times. The rearrangement joins TRBV2 to TRBJ2-2; D remains unclear. Germline V gene data show CDR1 as SNHLY and CDR2 as FYNNEI. Trimming stripped 7 bases from V and 1 base from J, with 10 bases between. This CDR3 has 14 amino acids. CDR3 sequence reads: CASTLLGNTGELFF. The DNA for the CDR3 is TGTGCCAGCACCTTGCTGGGGAACACCGGGGAGCTGTTTTTT.

Many counts were recorded for this clonotype. The gene calls are TRBV2 and TRBJ2-3, with 10 bases identical to TRBD1. Germline V gene data show CDR1 as SNHLY and CDR2 as FYNNEI. V was pared by 6 bases and J by 2 bases, with 5 bases of the junction left unmatched. CDR3 length: 15 residues. The CDR3 region has the DNA TGTGCCAGCAGCCGGGACAGGGGATTCACAGATACGCAGTATTTT. The encoded protein is CASSRDRGFTDTQYF. Variable domain in full (rest from reference TRBV2 and TRBJ2-3): EPEVTQTPSHQVTQMGQEVILRCVPISNHLYFYWYRQILGQKVEFLVSFYNNEISEKSEIFDDQFSVERPDGSNFTLKIRSTKLEDSAMYFCASSRDRGFTDTQYFGPGTRLTVL.

Only a few counts were recorded for this clonotype. The chain joins TRBV5-4 to TRBJ2-3; D is possibly TRBD1 (5 bases). CDR1 SGHNT and CDR2 YYREEE come from the germline V gene (reference sequence). CDR3 size: 17 residues. Trimming left V 5 bases short and J 2 bases short, with 21 bases between. CDR3 residues: CASSLGTGAGHTDTQYF. CDR3 nucleotide sequence: TGTGCCAGCAGTTTAGGTACTGGGGCAGGGCACACAGATACGCAGTATTTT.

This chain connects TRBV2 to TRBJ2-3; D is undetermined. V lost 7 bases, J lost 0 bases, and 17 bases lay in between. This CDR3 contains 16 residues. Germline-derived CDR1 and CDR2 are SNHLY and FYNNEI. The CDR3 region is CASNPKDQFSTDTQYF. The DNA for the CDR3 is TGTGCCAGCAATCCCAAGGACCAATTTAGCACAGATACGCAGTATTTT.

This sequence joins TRBV19 and TRBJ2-1, with TRBD2 matching over 7 bases. The junction had 5 bases not matched to a gene; V was cut back by 6 bases and J by 0 bases. Germline CDR1 is LNHDA and CDR2 is SQIVND (reference sequence). CDR3 length: 15 residues. DNA for the CDR3: TGTGCCAGTAGGTCCGGGAGGTTCTCCTACAATGAGCAGTTCTTC. Translating it yields CASRSGRFSYNEQFF. Drawing the rest from reference TRBV19 and TRBJ2-1, the complete variable domain is DGGITQSPKYLFRKEGQNVTLSCEQNLNHDAMYWYRQDPGQGLRLIYYSQIVNDFQKGDIAEGYSVSREKKESFPLTVTSAQKNPTAFYLCASRSGRFSYNEQFFGPGTRLTVL.

A few counts support this clonotype. The chain is built from TRBV5-1 and TRBJ1-1; 7 nucleotides match TRBD1. Germline loops: CDR1 SGHRS, CDR2 YFSETQ. This CDR3 has 15 amino acids. Trimming cost V 6 bases and J 1 base; bases outside gene matches: 9. CDR3 coding DNA: TGCGCCAGCAAAGGCGCTGGGACAGCGAACACTGAAGCTTTCTTT. Translated, it gives CASKGAGTANTEAFF.